The next 24 T cell receptor beta chains were all read from a single sample in a study of CD8 T cells in ankylosing spondylitis. Their antigens are not known. TCRdb redid the calling of the 5' RACE reads with MiXCR, one entry per CDR3 protein. The sample records about 210,000 distinct CDR3 sequences, 5.5% to 7.5% being singletons. Findings of the study overall: Roughly eight highly homologous variants made up a TCR beta motif that seemed to typify ankylosing spondylitis blood.

Sample: blood, either unsorted or a sorted T cell fraction (not recorded which). Receptors originate from a male donor with ankylosing spondylitis.

This clonotype was counted ten times or more. The J gene is TRBJ2-7, the V gene TRBV4-2, with D unclear. The V and J ends lost 2 bases and 2 bases respectively, with 4 bases between them. The CDR3 is made up of 12 amino acids. Germline V CDR1 and CDR2: LGHNA, YNFKEQ. CDR3: CASSQRPYEQYF. The DNA for the CDR3 is TGTGCCAGCAGCCAACGGCCCTACGAGCAGTACTTC.

This clonotype appeared many times. The rearrangement joins TRBV7-9 to TRBJ2-2, with 7 nucleotides matching TRBD1. The length of the CDR3 is 15 residues. The ends lost 5 bases at V and 5 bases at J; junction bases unmatched: 8. Germline CDR1 SEHNR, CDR2 FQNEAQ (reference sequence). As DNA, the CDR3 is TGTGCCAGCAGCCCCCGGGACAGACGGACCGGGGAGCTGTTTTTT. It translates to CASSPRDRRTGELFF. The entire variable domain, with the rest obtained from reference TRBV7-9 and TRBJ2-2, is as follows: DTGVSQNPRHKITKRGQNVTFRCDPISEHNRLYWYRQTLGQGPEFLTYFQNEAQLEKSRLLSDRFSAERPKGSFSTLEIQRTEQGDSAMYLCASSPRDRRTGELFFGEGSRLTVL.

This clonotype was observed at least ten times. A junction boundary mismatches the germline segment, possibly from a read error. This chain links TRBV9 with TRBJ2-5; D ambiguous. This CDR3 has 8 amino acids. CDR1 and CDR2 (germline): SGDLS, YYNGEE. CDR3 DNA: TGTGCCAGCAGCGTTTGGGACTTC. It is translated as CASSVWDF.

In its sample, this clonotype was seen a few times. V usage is TRBV7-3 and J usage is TRBJ2-1, with 10 bases that match TRBD2. Germline V gives CDR1 SGHTA, CDR2 FQGTGA. This CDR3 is 15 amino acids long. After removal of 5 bases from V and 5 bases from J, the junction contained 6 bases not matched to a gene. CDR3 protein: CASSHSGGPHNEQFF. CDR3 DNA: TGTGCCAGCAGCCATAGCGGGGGGCCCCACAATGAGCAGTTCTTC.

Ten or more counts support this clonotype. The DNA for the CDR3 is TGTGCCAGCAGCTTAGAAGCACCGCGCCCTTACTATGGCTACACCTTC. Protein product: CASSLEAPRPYYGYTF. V usage is TRBV7-4 and J usage is TRBJ1-2; the D is unclear. V lost 1 base to trimming and J lost 3 bases, with 15 bases between them. CDR1 is SGHVT, CDR2 SQSDAQ, per germline. The CDR3 is made up of 16 amino acids.

This clonotype was counted at least ten times. The chain has TRBV3-1 and TRBJ2-1; 8 bases fit TRBD1. V lost 4 bases, J lost 7 bases, and 15 bases stayed unmatched. Germline CDR1 and CDR2: LGHDT and YNNKEL (reference sequence). The CDR3 is 17 amino acids. The CDR3 bases are TGTGCCAGCAGCCTTATCGATGTCAGGACAGGGTCTAATGAGCAGTTCTTC. Its translation is CASSLIDVRTGSNEQFF.

This clonotype was recorded a few times. This chain links TRBV7-4 with TRBJ2-5; 11 positions match TRBD2. The junction had 11 bases not matched to a gene; V was cut back by 3 bases and J by 5 bases. The CDR3 is 17 amino acids. Germline V gene sequence: CDR1 SGHVT, CDR2 SQSDAQ. CDR3 bases: TGTGCCAGCAGCTTTCGGCTAGCGGGGGGCCTTCTTGAGACCCAGTACTTC. It specifies CASSFRLAGGLLETQYF. Full variable domain (outside the CDR3, taken from reference TRBV7-4 and TRBJ2-5): GAGVSQSPRYKVAKRGRDVALRCDSISGHVTLYWYRQTLGQGSEVLTYSQSDAQRDKSGRPSGRFSAERPERSVSTLKIQRTEQGDSAVYLCASSFRLAGGLLETQYFGPGTRLLVL.

This clonotype was observed at least ten times. The genes are TRBV6-2 or TRBV6-3 and TRBJ1-5, with unresolved D. V was cut by 2 bases and J by 1 base, with 15 bases left in between. The CDR3 extends over 17 amino acids. Germline V gives CDR1 MNHEY, CDR2 SVGEGT. The CDR3 DNA reads as TGTGCCAGCAGTTACATTCAGGTCAAGAGGAGCAATCAGCCCCAGCATTTT. It codes for CASSYIQVKRSNQPQHF.

This clonotype was detected only a few times. The chain combines TRBV27 with TRBJ2-3; D remains unclear. Germline CDR1 and CDR2: MNHEY and SMNVEV (reference sequence). CDR3 length: 14 amino acids. Trimming removed 8 bases at V and 2 bases at J, with 14 bases between. The CDR3 reads CASGFPGLTDTQYF. For the CDR3, the DNA is TGTGCCAGCGGATTCCCGGGCCTCACAGATACGCAGTATTTT.

This clonotype was detected ten times or more. V and J are TRBV7-9 and TRBJ1-2; the D gene is possibly TRBD1 (5 bases). This CDR3 comprises 15 residues. Deletions cut 4 bases from V and 4 bases from J, with 16 bases between. The germline gives CDR1 SEHNR, CDR2 FQNEAQ (reference sequence). The CDR3 sequence is CASSSGQGVPYGYTF. In nucleotides, the CDR3 is TGTGCCAGCAGCTCCGGTCAGGGAGTTCCCTATGGCTACACCTTC.

This clonotype has a count of ten or more. The chain carries TRBV2 and TRBJ2-1, with D hard to call. Germline CDR1 is SNHLY and CDR2 is FYNNEI. Trimming removed 3 bases at V and 5 bases at J, with 5 bases between. CDR3 length: 12 residues. The DNA for the CDR3 is TGTGCCAGCAGTGAGAACGACAATGAGCAGTTCTTC. Translated, it gives CASSENDNEQFF.

The V and J genes are TRBV4-1 and TRBJ1-5; 8 nucleotides align to TRBD1. Germline assignment: CDR1 MGHRA and CDR2 YSYEKL. After removal of 4 bases from V and 9 bases from J, the junction contained 8 bases not matched to a gene. This CDR3 spans 14 amino acids. This CDR3 reads CASSPRQGPGPQHF. The CDR3 coding sequence is TGCGCCAGCAGCCCACGACAGGGGCCGGGGCCCCAGCATTTT.

This clonotype has more than one count but fewer than ten. V is TRBV7-3 and J is TRBJ2-1, with 7 bases identical to TRBD1. The CDR3 contains 14 residues. The J segment lost 7 bases and the V segment lost 5 bases, leaving 8 bases of the junction unmatched. In germline, CDR1 is SGHTA, CDR2 FQGTGA. The CDR3 bases are TGTGCCAGCAGCGTTAGGGGGCCTCAAAATGAGCAGTTCTTC. Encoded protein: CASSVRGPQNEQFF.

The rearrangement uses TRBV27 and TRBJ2-1; TRBD1 agrees at 8 bases. J lost 3 bases, V lost 5 bases, and 6 bases had no gene match. Germline CDR1 reads MNHEY; CDR2 reads SMNVEV (reference sequence). There are 15 residues in the CDR3. CDR3: CASSPRDRFYNEQFF. The CDR3 DNA sequence: TGTGCCAGCAGTCCCCGGGACAGGTTCTACAATGAGCAGTTCTTC.

This clonotype showed up just a few times. The chain is built from TRBV9 and TRBJ1-2, with TRBD1 identical over 7 bases. Trimming cost V 3 bases and J 3 bases; bases outside gene matches: 8. CDR1 is SGDLS, CDR2 YYNGEE, per germline. There are 15 residues in the CDR3. CDR3 region: CASSGTGTEDYGYTF. For the CDR3, the DNA is TGTGCCAGCAGCGGCACCGGGACAGAAGACTATGGCTACACCTTC.

The gene calls are TRBV15 and TRBJ2-7, with TRBD2 matching 7 bases. This CDR3 has 16 amino acids. The J segment lost 6 bases and the V segment lost 4 bases, leaving 15 bases of the junction unmatched. In germline, CDR1 is LNHNV, CDR2 YYDKDF (reference sequence). The CDR3 spells CATSTSSGGAHLEQYF. The CDR3 DNA sequence: TGTGCCACCAGCACATCTAGCGGCGGGGCCCACCTCGAGCAGTACTTC.

This clonotype was found many times. V is TRBV20-1 and J is TRBJ2-1, with D perhaps matching TRBD1 (7 bases). Germline V lookup: CDR1 DFQATT, CDR2 SNEGSKA (reference sequence). The length of the CDR3 is 17 residues. V gave up 7 bases and J gave up 2 bases, with 24 bases separating them. CDR3 protein: CSVAVGTQGVAYNEQFF. DNA for the CDR3: TGCAGTGTCGCAGTAGGGACTCAGGGGGTCGCCTACAATGAGCAGTTCTTC.

This clonotype was seen a few times. J is TRBJ2-7 and V is TRBV5-6; D may be TRBD1 (6 bases). The ends were cut back, 5 bases at V and 2 bases at J, with 14 bases in the middle. The germline CDR1 and CDR2 sequences are SGHDT and YYEEEE. This CDR3 spans 14 amino acids. CDR3 residues: CASSTGRSTYEQYF. The DNA of the CDR3 is TGTGCCAGCAGTACAGGGCGTTCGACCTACGAGCAGTACTTC. Full variable domain (missing parts from reference TRBV5-6 and TRBJ2-7): DAGVTQSPTHLIKTRGQQVTLRCSPKSGHDTVSWYQQALGQGPQFIFQYYEEEERQRGNFPDRFSGHQFPNYSSELNVNALLLGDSALYLCASSTGRSTYEQYFGPGTRLTVT.

This clonotype was counted at least ten times. The genes are TRBV7-9 and TRBJ2-7; 8 nucleotides line up with TRBD1. CDR1 is SEHNR, CDR2 FQNEAQ, per germline (reference sequence). The V gene end was trimmed by 3 bases and the J gene end by 5 bases; junction bases not matched to a gene: 9. This CDR3 contains 15 residues. The CDR3 loop reads CASSFRGRIPHEQYF. The CDR3 DNA is TGTGCCAGCAGCTTCAGGGGGCGAATACCCCACGAGCAGTACTTC.

This clonotype was observed many times. The genes are TRBV6-2 or TRBV6-3 and TRBJ1-1; no firm D call. Germline V gene sequence: CDR1 MNHEY, CDR2 SVGEGT. V gave up 0 bases and J gave up 0 bases, with 8 bases separating them. The CDR3 has 15 amino acids. Here the CDR3 reads CASSYSRGLNTEAFF. The CDR3 region has the DNA TGTGCCAGCAGTTACTCGAGAGGACTGAACACTGAAGCTTTCTTT.

This clonotype was seen a handful of times. A read error may explain this, as a much larger clone is one base away. The V gene is TRBV9, the J gene TRBJ2-7; the match to TRBD1 covers 7 bases. After removal of 2 bases from V and 0 bases from J, the junction contained 2 bases not matched to a gene. CDR3 length: 14 residues. Germline CDR1 is SGDLS and CDR2 is YYNGEE. The CDR3 here is CASSVGQSSYEQYF. The DNA of the CDR3 is TGTGCCAGCAGCGTGGGACAGAGCTCCTACGAGCAGTACTTC. Supplemented by reference TRBV9 and TRBJ2-7, the full variable domain reads DSGVTQTPKHLITATGQRVTLRCSPRSGDLSVYWYQQSLDQGLQFLIQYYNGEERAKGNILERFSAQQFPDLHSELNLSSLELGDSALYFCASSVGQSSYEQYFGPGTRLTVT.

The chain carries TRBV7-9 and TRBJ2-1; D uncertain. The CDR3 is 13 amino acids. Trimming left V 1 base short and J 8 bases short, with 9 bases between. Germline loops: CDR1 SEHNR, CDR2 FQNEAQ (reference sequence). The CDR3 sequence: CASSLGLYHEQFF. CDR3 DNA sequence: TGTGCCAGCAGCTTAGGGCTTTACCATGAGCAGTTCTTC.

The chain uses TRBV19 and TRBJ2-6; 9 bases agree with TRBD1. CDR1 and CDR2 (germline): LNHDA, SQIVND (reference sequence). The CDR3 loop spans 19 amino acids. With 3 bases clipped from V and 0 bases from J, the junction kept 9 bases outside the gene matches. The CDR3 DNA is TGTGCCAGTAGTATGATTTGGGGACAGGGATTCTCTGGGGCCAACGTCCTGACTTTC. Translation: CASSMIWGQGFSGANVLTF.

This clonotype was detected only a few times. The chain joins TRBV7-9 to TRBJ1-6; D is undetermined. The length of the CDR3 is 11 residues. Trimming stripped 2 bases from V and 13 bases from J, with 6 bases between. Germline CDR1 SEHNR, CDR2 FQNEAQ (reference sequence). For the CDR3, the DNA is TGTGCCAGCAGCTTACTAGGTCCCCTCCACTTT. Amino acids: CASSLLGPLHF.